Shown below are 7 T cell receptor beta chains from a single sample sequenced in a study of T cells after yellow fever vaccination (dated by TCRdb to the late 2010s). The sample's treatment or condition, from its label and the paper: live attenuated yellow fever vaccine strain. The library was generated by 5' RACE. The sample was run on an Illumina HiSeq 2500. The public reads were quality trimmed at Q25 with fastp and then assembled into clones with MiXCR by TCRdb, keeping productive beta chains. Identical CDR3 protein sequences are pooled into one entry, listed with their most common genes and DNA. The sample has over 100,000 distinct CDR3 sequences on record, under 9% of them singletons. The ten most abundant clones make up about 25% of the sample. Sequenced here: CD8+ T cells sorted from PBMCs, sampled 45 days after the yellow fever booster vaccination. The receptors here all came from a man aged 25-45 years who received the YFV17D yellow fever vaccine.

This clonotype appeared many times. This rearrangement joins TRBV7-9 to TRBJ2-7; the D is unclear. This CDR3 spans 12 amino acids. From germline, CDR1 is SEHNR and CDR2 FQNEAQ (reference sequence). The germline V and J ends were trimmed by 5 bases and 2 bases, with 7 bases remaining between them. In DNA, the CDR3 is TGTGCCAGCAGCCCGGTGCCCTACGAGCAGTACTTC. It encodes CASSPVPYEQYF.

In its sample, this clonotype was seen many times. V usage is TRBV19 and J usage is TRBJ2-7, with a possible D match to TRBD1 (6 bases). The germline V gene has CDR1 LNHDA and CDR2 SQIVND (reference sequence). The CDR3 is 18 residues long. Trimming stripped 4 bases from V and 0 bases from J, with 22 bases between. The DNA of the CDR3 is TGTGCCAGTAGTACCTTCAAGGCCGGACAGACAAGCTCCTACGAGCAGTACTTC. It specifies CASSTFKAGQTSSYEQYF.

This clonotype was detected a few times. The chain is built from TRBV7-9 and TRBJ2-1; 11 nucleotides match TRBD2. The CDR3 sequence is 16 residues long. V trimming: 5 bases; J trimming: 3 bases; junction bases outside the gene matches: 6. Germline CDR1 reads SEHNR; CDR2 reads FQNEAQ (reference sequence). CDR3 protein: CASSASGTSGYNEQFF. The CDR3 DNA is TGTGCCAGCAGCGCCTCCGGGACTAGCGGCTACAATGAGCAGTTCTTC.

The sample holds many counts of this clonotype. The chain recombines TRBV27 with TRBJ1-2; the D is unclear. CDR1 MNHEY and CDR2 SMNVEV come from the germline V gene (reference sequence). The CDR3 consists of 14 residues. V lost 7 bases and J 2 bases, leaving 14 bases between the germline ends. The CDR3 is CASNSGTPNYGYTF. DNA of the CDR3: TGTGCCAGCAACTCCGGTACACCAAACTATGGCTACACCTTC.

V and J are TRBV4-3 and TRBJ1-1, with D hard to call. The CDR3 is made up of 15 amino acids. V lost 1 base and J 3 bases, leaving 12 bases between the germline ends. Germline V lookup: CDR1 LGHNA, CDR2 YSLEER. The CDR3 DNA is TGCGCCAGCAGCCAAGTCCACAACGGGGACACTGAAGCTTTCTTT. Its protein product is CASSQVHNGDTEAFF.

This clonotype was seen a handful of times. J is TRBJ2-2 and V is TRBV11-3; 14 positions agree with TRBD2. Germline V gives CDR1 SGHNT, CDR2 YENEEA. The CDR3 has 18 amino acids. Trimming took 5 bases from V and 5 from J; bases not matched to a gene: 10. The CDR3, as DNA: TGTGCCAGCAGCCCCGAGACTAGCGGGAGGGCCGGGACCGGGGAGCTGTTTTTT. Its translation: CASSPETSGRAGTGELFF.

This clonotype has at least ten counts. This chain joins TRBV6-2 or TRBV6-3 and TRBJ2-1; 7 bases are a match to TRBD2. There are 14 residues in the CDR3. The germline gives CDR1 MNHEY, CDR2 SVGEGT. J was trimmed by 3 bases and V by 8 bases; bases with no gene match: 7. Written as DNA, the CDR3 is TGTGCCAGCGACGGGGGAGGGGTCTACAATGAGCAGTTCTTC. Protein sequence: CASDGGGVYNEQFF.